These 27 T cell receptor beta chains were all obtained from the same sample, sequenced in a study of PD-L1 blockade in urothelial cancer. The time point: pretreatment peripheral blood. Only in-frame clones appear in the TCRdb table, and some are missing; sequencing was by immunoSEQ multiplex PCR. This table has tens of thousands of clones, 90% appearing once. This specimen consisted of PBMCs, obtained around atezolizumab (anti-PD-L1) treatment. Receptors originate from an older man with urothelial cancer.

This chain uses TRBV5-4 with TRBJ2-1, with a weak D call TRBD2 (5 bases). V shed 5 bases and J shed 7 bases, with 19 bases lying between them. The CDR3 loop spans 15 amino acids. Per the germline V gene, CDR1 is SGHNT and CDR2 is YYREEE (reference sequence). CDR3 nucleotides: TGTGCCAGCAGACGAAGTTCAACCGGGGTGAATGAGCAGTTCTTC. Protein sequence: CASRRSSTGVNEQFF.

The rearrangement joins TRBV7-3 to TRBJ2-1, with 11 bases identical to TRBD2. The J segment lost 4 bases and the V segment lost 4 bases, leaving 9 bases of the junction unmatched. Germline V CDR1 and CDR2: SGHTA, FQGTGA. This CDR3 is 17 amino acids long. In DNA form, the CDR3 reads TGTGCCAGCAGCTCCCTTCTCGGACTAGCGGGTTACAATGAGCAGTTCTTC. It encodes CASSSLLGLAGYNEQFF. Combining the CDR3 with reference TRBV7-3 and TRBJ2-1 gives the whole variable domain GAGVSQTPSNKVTEKGKYVELRCDPISGHTALYWYRQSLGQGPEFLIYFQGTGAADDSGLPNDRFFAVRPEGSVSTLKIQRTERGDSAVYLCASSSLLGLAGYNEQFFGPGTRLTVL.

The rearrangement joins TRBV19 to TRBJ2-3; TRBD1 matches at 7 bases. The J segment lost 7 bases and the V segment lost 5 bases, leaving 3 bases of the junction unmatched. Germline CDR1 is LNHDA and CDR2 is SQIVND (reference sequence). The CDR3 sequence is 12 residues long. CDR3 in amino acids: CASSSTGHTQYF. CDR3 DNA: TGTGCCAGTAGTTCGACAGGGCATACGCAGTATTTT.

The chain employs TRBV7-3 and TRBJ2-3; tentative D call: TRBD2 (6 bases). Germline V lookup: CDR1 SGHTA, CDR2 FQGTGA. V was clipped by 0 bases and J by 3 bases, with 7 bases between them. The CDR3 runs to 14 residues. CDR3 residues: CASSLTSGTDTQYF. CDR3 in DNA: TGTGCCAGCAGCTTAACTAGCGGTACAGATACGCAGTATTTT.

This clone was seen more than once but under ten times. The chain joins TRBV6-1 to TRBJ1-2; no reliable D call. Germline assignment: CDR1 MNHNS and CDR2 SASEGT. The V end was cut by 3 bases, the J end by 4 bases, with 12 bases between. CDR3 length equals 14 residues. CDR3 bases: TGTGCCAGCAGTGATGTCGGAGTGGGCTATGGCTACACCTTC. Its protein is CASSDVGVGYGYTF.

The chain is built from TRBV19 and TRBJ1-3; TRBD1 agrees at 7 bases. The CDR3 runs 14 residues. The V segment lost 8 bases and the J segment 1 base; nucleotides outside the gene matches: 5. Germline V lookup: CDR1 LNHDA, CDR2 SQIVND (reference sequence). CDR3 coding DNA: TGTGCCAGTCATAGCAGGGGGTCTGGAAACACCATATATTTT. Translating it yields CASHSRGSGNTIYF.

The gene calls are TRBV4-1 and TRBJ2-5; tentative D call: TRBD2 (6 bases). The CDR3 totals 14 residues. The ends were cut back, 4 bases at V and 2 bases at J, with 11 bases in the middle. From germline, CDR1 is MGHRA and CDR2 YSYEKL. The CDR3 is CASSLRDSQETQYF. CDR3 DNA: TGCGCCAGCAGCCTCAGGGACTCACAAGAGACCCAGTACTTC.

This chain uses TRBV25-1 with TRBJ2-2; 11 bases map to TRBD2. With V trimmed by 5 bases and J by 5 bases, 7 bases remained unmatched. CDR3 length: 16 residues. From germline, CDR1 is MGHDK and CDR2 SYGVNS. For the CDR3, the DNA is TGTGCCAGCAGTCACCCCACTAGCGGGGGAACCGGGGAGCTGTTTTTT. Translating it yields CASSHPTSGGTGELFF.

The chain combines TRBV18 with TRBJ2-7, with D perhaps TRBD2 (6 bases). Trimming took 1 base from V and 6 from J, leaving 16 bases between them. This CDR3 has 15 amino acids. Germline V gene sequence: CDR1 KGHSH, CDR2 LQKENI. CDR3 sequence: CASSPQRGGQSEQYF. DNA for the CDR3: TGTGCCAGCTCACCACAGAGGGGAGGTCAGAGCGAGCAGTACTTC.

This clone has just one count. The gene calls are TRBV11-2 and TRBJ2-2; 8 bases are shared with TRBD2. CDR1 and CDR2 (germline): SGHAT, FQNNGV. J gave up 5 bases and V 1 base, and 6 bases lay outside the gene matches. The CDR3 has 16 amino acids. CDR3 coding DNA: TGTGCCAGCAGCTTAGGTGTCGGGAGGGCAACCGGGGAGCTGTTTTTT. Amino acids: CASSLGVGRATGELFF.

This clone has only one observation. The rearrangement uses TRBV28 and TRBJ2-5, with TRBD1 as a possible D gene (5 bases). Germline loops: CDR1 MDHEN, CDR2 SYDVKM. CDR3 size: 14 residues. Trimming took off 3 bases at V and 2 bases at J, with 10 bases between the two ends. CDR3 sequence reads: CASSLWKGQETQYF. CDR3 sequence (DNA): TGTGCCAGCAGTTTGTGGAAGGGGCAAGAGACCCAGTACTTC.

This clone has a single count. The rearrangement uses TRBV11-2 and TRBJ2-7; D is possibly TRBD1 (5 bases). Trimming removed 1 base from V and 5 bases from J, with 12 bases in between. CDR1 is SGHAT, CDR2 FQNNGV, per germline. This CDR3 has 14 residues. The CDR3 nucleotides read TGTGCCAGCAGCTTAGGGCAGGGTACCCACGAGCAGTACTTC. As protein: CASSLGQGTHEQYF.

This clone turned up a few times. The chain employs TRBV6-1 and TRBJ2-7, with TRBD1 matching over 7 bases. Germline CDR1 reads MNHNS; CDR2 reads SASEGT. The V and J ends lost 2 bases and 3 bases, in that order; junction bases with no gene match: 4. This CDR3 is 14 amino acids long. CDR3 region: CASSELTGVYEQYF. For the CDR3, the DNA is TGTGCCAGCAGTGAACTAACAGGGGTCTACGAGCAGTACTTC.

The chain has TRBV28 and TRBJ2-6; perhaps TRBD1 as D (5 bases). The CDR3 runs to 17 residues. The germline CDR1 and CDR2 sequences are MDHEN and SYDVKM. V was cut by 5 bases and J by 1 base, with 15 bases left in between. The CDR3 spells CASSQPQGTSGANVLTF. CDR3 nucleotide sequence: TGTGCCAGCAGTCAACCTCAGGGAACGTCTGGGGCCAACGTCCTGACTTTC. Drawing the rest from reference TRBV28 and TRBJ2-6, the complete variable domain is DVKVTQSSRYLVKRTGEKVFLECVQDMDHENMFWYRQDPGLGLRLIYFSYDVKMKEKGDIPEGYSVSREKKERFSLILESASTNQTSMYLCASSQPQGTSGANVLTFGAGSRLTVL.

The genes are TRBV21-1 and TRBJ2-6; TRBD2, the D gene given by the table, was not confirmed from the DNA. TRBV21-1 is labeled a pseudogene. The CDR3 runs 15 residues. The CDR3 here is CASTGRGSGANVLTF. The CDR3 DNA is TGTGCCAGCACTGGACGGGGCTCTGGGGCCAACGTCCTGACTTTC.

The V and J genes are TRBV19 and TRBJ1-2; 7 bases fit TRBD1. The V and J ends lost 9 bases and 4 bases, in that order; junction bases with no gene match: 5. The CDR3 is 12 amino acids. Germline CDR1 is LNHDA and CDR2 is SQIVND (reference sequence). In nucleotides, the CDR3 is TGTGCCAGCCCGGACAGGTTCTATGGCTACACCTTC. This sequence encodes CASPDRFYGYTF.

The V call is TRBV10-2, the J call TRBJ2-5; 11 bases map to TRBD1. J gave up 5 bases and V 11 bases, and 16 bases lay outside the gene matches. CDR1 WSHSY and CDR2 SAAADI come from the germline V gene. The CDR3 spans 16 residues. The CDR3, as DNA: TGCGCCGCCTCCAGCGGACAGGGGGCCGGTCCCGAGACCCAGTACTTC. Encoded protein: CAASSGQGAGPETQYF.

This CDR3 is CASLRLAGEKGHNEQFF. CDR3 nucleotides: TGTGCCAGCCTACGACTAGCGGGAGAAAAGGGGCACAATGAGCAGTTCTTC. The chain has TRBV2 and TRBJ2-1; 12 bases fit TRBD2. The V gene's germline CDR1 is SNHLY and CDR2 FYNNEI. V dropped 8 bases and J dropped 5; count of bases not matched to a gene: 13. This CDR3 has 17 amino acids.

The rearrangement links TRBV4-2 to TRBJ2-7; 7 bases line up with TRBD2. This CDR3 region has 15 residues. The ends lost 4 bases at V and 5 bases at J; junction bases unmatched: 11. Germline assignment: CDR1 LGHNA and CDR2 YNFKEQ. CDR3 sequence reads: CASSPSGLDRNEQYF. In nucleotides, the CDR3 is TGTGCCAGCAGCCCCAGCGGACTAGATCGGAACGAGCAGTACTTC.

The chain has TRBV6-5 and TRBJ1-1, with 7 bases lining up with TRBD1. Germline V gives CDR1 MNHEY, CDR2 SVGAGI. The CDR3 is made up of 14 amino acids. The junction had 9 bases not matched to a gene; V was cut back by 7 bases and J by 4 bases. CDR3: CASNRGVYGTEAFF. CDR3 nucleotide sequence: TGTGCCAGCAACAGGGGAGTTTATGGCACTGAAGCTTTCTTT.

The count of this clone is one. The V call is TRBV7-7, the J call TRBJ2-5, with a weak D call TRBD2 (6 bases). V gave up 6 bases and J gave up 1 base, with 18 bases separating them. From germline, CDR1 is SSHAT and CDR2 FNYEAQ (reference sequence). This CDR3 is built from 16 residues. The CDR3 DNA follows: TGTGCCAGCAGTCCCGGACGGAGGGGTGGCCAAGAGACCCAGTACTTC. Its translation: CASSPGRRGGQETQYF.

The chain combines TRBV28 with TRBJ2-7, with TRBD1 matching 10 bases. This CDR3 has 15 amino acids. V dropped 5 bases and J dropped 5; count of bases not matched to a gene: 9. Germline V gene sequence: CDR1 MDHEN, CDR2 SYDVKM. This CDR3 is CASSLRTGGRHEQYF. Here the CDR3 DNA reads TGTGCCAGCAGTCTCCGGACAGGGGGAAGGCACGAGCAGTACTTC.

The chain couples TRBV5-1 to TRBJ2-6; 8 bases align to TRBD2. Germline lookup yields CDR1 SGHRS and CDR2 YFSETQ. Trimming took 5 bases from V and 0 from J; bases not matched to a gene: 7. The CDR3 contains 17 residues. This chain's CDR3 is CASRDRGGDSGANVLTF. Written as DNA, the CDR3 is TGCGCCAGCAGAGACCGGGGGGGGGACTCTGGGGCCAACGTCCTGACTTTC.

The chain is built from TRBV29-1 and TRBJ2-1; 12 bases are a match to TRBD2. V trimming: 7 bases; J trimming: 2 bases; junction bases outside the gene matches: 12. Germline values: CDR1 SQVTM, CDR2 ANQGSEA. CDR3 size: 17 residues. The CDR3: CSALFGLAGSPYNEQFF. CDR3 coding DNA: TGCAGCGCCCTATTCGGACTAGCGGGATCCCCCTACAATGAGCAGTTCTTC.

The genes are TRBV28 and TRBJ2-4; 7 nucleotides match TRBD2. The trim removed 1 base at V and 2 bases at J, leaving 5 bases unmatched. The CDR3 runs to 16 residues. Germline assignment: CDR1 MDHEN and CDR2 SYDVKM. The CDR3 DNA follows: TGTGCCAGCAGTTTATTACTCGGGAGGTCCAAAAACATTCAGTACTTC. It yields the protein CASSLLLGRSKNIQYF.

Only a few counts were recorded for this clone. The J gene is TRBJ1-1, the V gene TRBV19; 8 nucleotides match TRBD1. This CDR3 spans 15 amino acids. The germline V gene encodes CDR1 LNHDA and CDR2 SQIVND (reference sequence). J gave up 4 bases and V 4 bases, and 8 bases lay outside the gene matches. The CDR3 DNA is TGTGCCAGTAGTAGGGGAACAGGGGGAAGCACTGAAGCTTTCTTT. Amino acid sequence: CASSRGTGGSTEAFF.

The chain combines TRBV7-3 with TRBJ2-3, with D possibly matching TRBD2 (5 bases). CDR3 length equals 15 residues. The germline CDR1 and CDR2 sequences are SGHTA and FQGTGA. Trimming stripped 5 bases from V and 0 bases from J, with 12 bases between. The CDR3 sequence: CASSRSGESTDTQYF. The DNA of the CDR3 is TGTGCCAGCAGCCGGTCCGGGGAAAGCACAGATACGCAGTATTTT.